A single sample gave rise to the 15 T cell receptor beta chains below, sequenced in a study of beta chain features in type 1 diabetes. Whole-study findings and limits: Across all four CD4+ subsets, people with type 1 diabetes showed modestly shorter TCRB CDR3s.

Their antigens remain unidentified. As every portion of the isolated RNA was reverse transcribed, the sequencing read expressed TCRB transcripts. Libraries were prepared by immunoSEQ multiplex PCR; TCRdb keeps only in-frame clonotypes and omits some of them. Of around 100,000 clones detected, 25% to 35% appear once; the ten largest clones hold about 0.49%. Sequencing was done on a sample of central memory CD4+ T cells from blood. The receptors come from a woman between 18 and 30 years old with type 1 diabetes.

This clone has a handful of counts. The chain couples TRBV27 to TRBJ1-1; perhaps TRBD1 as D (5 bases). Germline assignment: CDR1 MNHEY and CDR2 SMNVEV (reference sequence). Trimming took 3 bases from V and 6 from J, leaving 11 bases between them. The CDR3 is 13 amino acids. DNA of the CDR3: TGTGCCAGCAGTTTTTCCCGACAGTCTGAAGCTTTCTTT. This codes for CASSFSRQSEAFF.

This clone came up a few times. The chain is built from TRBV4-3 and TRBJ2-3, with D possibly being TRBD1 (6 bases). Germline values: CDR1 LGHNA, CDR2 YSLEER. Trimming shortened V by 0 bases and J by 6 bases, and 16 bases separated the two germline ends. The CDR3 loop spans 16 amino acids. For the CDR3, the DNA is TGCGCCAGCAGCCAAGAAGGTGGCAGGGGCGGGGATACGCAGTATTTT. It is translated as CASSQEGGRGGDTQYF.

The V call is TRBV6-5, the J call TRBJ1-2; a possible D gene is TRBD1 (6 bases). This CDR3 comprises 15 residues. In germline, CDR1 is MNHEY, CDR2 SVGAGI. Deletions cut 6 bases from V and 6 bases from J, with 20 bases between. The CDR3 nucleotides read TGTGCCAGCAGGGGAGCGGACAGTGGGCGGCATGGCTACACCTTC. It is translated as CASRGADSGRHGYTF.

The chain uses TRBV25-1 and TRBJ2-7; D is unclear. Trimming stripped 1 base from V and 1 base from J, with 8 bases between. The length of the CDR3 is 14 residues. Germline CDR1 reads MGHDK; CDR2 reads SYGVNS. The CDR3 reads CASSESRFSYEQYF. The CDR3 coding sequence is TGTGCCAGCAGTGAATCCAGGTTTTCCTACGAGCAGTACTTC.

The CDR3 is CASSPVGQAYTGELFF. In DNA, the CDR3 is TGTGCCAGCAGCCCGGTCGGACAGGCCTACACCGGGGAGCTGTTTTTT. The chain combines TRBV7-8 with TRBJ2-2; 7 nucleotides line up with TRBD1. Germline assignment: CDR1 SGHVS and CDR2 FQNEAQ. The junction had 9 bases not matched to a gene; V was cut back by 5 bases and J by 3 bases. The CDR3 sequence is 16 residues long. The complete variable domain, with remaining parts taken from reference TRBV7-8 and TRBJ2-2, reads GAGVSQSPRYKVAKRGQDVALRCDPISGHVSLFWYQQALGQGPEFLTYFQNEAQLDKSGLPSDRFFAERPEGSVSTLKIQRTQQEDSAVYLCASSPVGQAYTGELFFGEGSRLTVL.

This clone was seen a handful of times. The chain couples TRBV5-1 to TRBJ1-1; 7 nucleotides agree with TRBD1. Germline V gives CDR1 SGHRS, CDR2 YFSETQ. After removal of 0 bases from V and 8 bases from J, the junction contained 10 bases not matched to a gene. The CDR3 is 15 residues long. In nucleotides, the CDR3 is TGCGCCAGCAGCTTGGGACAGGGAAATCTTGTAGAAGCTTTCTTT. Translation: CASSLGQGNLVEAFF.

V is TRBV5-6 and J is TRBJ2-7; 10 bases agree with TRBD2. V lost 4 bases and J lost 5; bases outside the gene matches: 15. CDR1 is SGHDT, CDR2 YYEEEE, per germline. CDR3 size: 17 residues. This CDR3 reads CASSKRPGGLAGDEQYV. The CDR3 DNA follows: TGTGCCAGCAGCAAACGGCCAGGGGGTCTAGCGGGAGACGAGCAGTACGTC.

This clone has only a few counts. Other DNA sequences in the sample encode the same CDR3. The chain joins TRBV28 to TRBJ2-3; D remains unclear. Germline values: CDR1 MDHEN, CDR2 SYDVKM. This CDR3 spans 13 amino acids. The ends were cut back, 2 bases at V and 2 bases at J, with 5 bases in the middle. The CDR3 coding sequence is TGTGCCAGCAGTTTACCGTCCACAGATACGCAGTATTTT. As protein: CASSLPSTDTQYF.

Only a few counts were recorded for this clone. The rearrangement uses TRBV5-6 and TRBJ1-2; TRBD1 is a possible D gene (5 bases). In germline, CDR1 is SGHDT, CDR2 YYEEEE. The CDR3 totals 14 residues. Trimming removed 3 bases from V and 5 bases from J, with 14 bases in between. The CDR3, as DNA: TGTGCCAGCAGCTCCTCAGACAGTACTTATGGCTACACCTTC. Protein product: CASSSSDSTYGYTF.

This clone was detected only a few times. This chain connects TRBV5-4 to TRBJ2-1, with 10 bases aligning to TRBD2. This CDR3 comprises 17 residues. Trimming cost V 0 bases and J 13 bases; bases outside gene matches: 16. Germline V lookup: CDR1 SGHNT, CDR2 YYREEE (reference sequence). The CDR3, as DNA: TGTGCCAGCAGCTTGGGGGGGGCAGCGGGAGGGCCCTCCCTTCAGTTCTTC. The encoded protein is CASSLGGAAGGPSLQFF.

There are a few counts of this clone. This sequence joins TRBV30 and TRBJ1-4; TRBD1 aligns across 8 bases. The CDR3 is 15 residues long. The J segment lost 8 bases and the V segment lost 3 bases, leaving 11 bases of the junction unmatched. CDR1 is GTSNPN and CDR2 is SVGIG in the germline V gene (reference sequence). The CDR3 loop is CAWSARQGNLEKLFF. The CDR3 nucleotides are TGTGCCTGGAGCGCGAGACAGGGGAATTTGGAAAAACTGTTTTTT.

The chain recombines TRBV15 with TRBJ2-2; TRBD1 might be the D (5 bases). Trimming cost V 1 base and J 4 bases, with 10 bases left between them. Germline loops: CDR1 LNHNV, CDR2 YYDKDF (reference sequence). The CDR3 sequence is 15 residues long. The CDR3 sequence: CATSRGQLVTGELFF. CDR3 coding DNA: TGTGCCACCAGCAGAGGACAGTTGGTCACCGGGGAGCTGTTTTTT.

This clone was seen more than once but under ten times. V usage is TRBV5-6 and J usage is TRBJ2-1; 11 bases are a match to TRBD1. V shed 1 base and J 9 bases; nucleotides not matched to a gene: 9. This CDR3 contains 16 residues. Per the germline V gene, CDR1 is SGHDT and CDR2 is YYEEEE. The CDR3 region has the DNA TGTGCCAGCAGCTTGAACCCGGGACAGGGGGGCGGTGAGCAGTTCTTC. This translates into CASSLNPGQGGGEQFF.

This clone was counted only a few times. The gene calls are TRBV27 and TRBJ1-5; 8 bases are a match to TRBD1. The length of the CDR3 is 15 residues. J lost 9 bases, V lost 6 bases, and 13 bases had no gene match. Germline loops: CDR1 MNHEY, CDR2 SMNVEV (reference sequence). CDR3 DNA: TGTGCCAGCAGGCCCGGCGGACAGGGCGGGGGGCCCCAGCATTTT. Its translation: CASRPGGQGGGPQHF.

The chain couples TRBV7-2 to TRBJ2-6, with 7 positions matching TRBD1. There are 16 residues in the CDR3. The ends lost 1 base at V and 2 bases at J; junction bases unmatched: 2. CDR1 SGHTA and CDR2 FQGNSA come from the germline V gene. CDR3 sequence (DNA): TGTGCCAGCAGCTTAGGCAGGGGGACTGGGGCCAACGTCCTGACTTTC. Encoded protein: CASSLGRGTGANVLTF.